Listed below are T cell receptor beta chains from one sample, sequenced in a study of blood T cell repertoires in COVID-19. Repertoires were generated with immunoSEQ multiplex PCR, while TCRdb's copy carries only in-frame clones and drops some. This sample has around 170,000 clones, with around 89% found just once. The sample comprised peripheral blood. The receptors come from a woman aged 25 to 39 with acute or convalescent COVID-19. The CDR3 runs from the conserved cysteine through the conserved F or W. Each record gives: D gene, clone size, CDR3 length, J gene, V gene, CDR3 protein. D genes are given only for firm matches. Clone size is not always given. Where it is, it says once, few, many or a class for expanded clones.

>TRBD1|.|13|TRBJ1-1|TRBV12-3/TRBV12-4
CASRQGANTEAFF
>.|.|14|TRBJ2-5|TRBV4-2
CASREGGEQETQYF
>TRBD1|.|14|TRBJ2-5|TRBV7-8
CASSPPTGQETQYF
>.|.|10|TRBJ2-1|TRBV28
CAAGKHEQFF
>TRBD2|.|18|TRBJ2-1|TRBV28
CATRKRPGLAGTYNEQFF
>.|.|13|TRBJ1-2|TRBV27
CASSFSRVYGYTF
>.|.|12|TRBJ1-5|TRBV5-6
CASSFGNQPQHF
>.|once|15|TRBJ1-1|TRBV6-1
CASSEAPLTGTEAFF
>TRBD1|.|15|TRBJ1-4|TRBV11-3
CASSTQTGGIGKLFF
>.|.|15|TRBJ2-3|TRBV20-1
CSASGRAPSTDTQYF
>.|.|11|TRBJ2-7|TRBV20-1
CRAASNYEQYF
>TRBD2|.|13|TRBJ2-3|TRBV12-3/TRBV12-4
CASRANSGTTQYF
>.|.|15|TRBJ2-5|TRBV7-6
CASSSTGTLGETQYF
>TRBD1|.|15|TRBJ2-1|TRBV7-2
CASSLAGTAAYEQFF
>.|.|15|TRBJ2-5|TRBV5-1
CASSLARRTQETQYF
>TRBD2|.|11|TRBJ2-1|TRBV10-1
CASSSSGINFF
>.|.|11|TRBJ1-1|TRBV30
CAWGGSTEAFF
>TRBD2|.|16|TRBJ2-1|TRBV19
CASSPRLAGVNSEQFF
>.|.|14|TRBJ1-4|TRBV6-6
CASSYGGGNEKLFF
>TRBD1|.|14|TRBJ2-2|TRBV10-2
CASGQGALTGELFF
>.|.|13|TRBJ1-2|TRBV5-1
CASMGGRDYGYTF
>.|.|15|TRBJ2-5|TRBV4-2
CASSLTGLMGETQYF
>.|.|14|TRBJ2-1|TRBV10-3
CAISVGSAYNEQFF
>.|.|12|TRBJ2-7|TRBV25-1
CASSVGEDEQYF
>.|.|15|TRBJ1-4|TRBV5-5
CASSLSGTTNEKLFF
>.|.|15|TRBJ2-1|TRBV28
CASSFLSLRYNEQFF
>.|.|15|TRBJ1-6|TRBV9
CASSVGGANNSPLHF
>.|.|13|TRBJ2-2|TRBV2
CASWGLAGRELFF
>.|.|13|TRBJ2-2|TRBV29-1
CSVAWTFTGELFF
>.|.|12|TRBJ2-5|TRBV12-5
CASAQGVETQYF
>TRBD1|.|13|TRBJ1-1|TRBV29-1
CSGIRQGITEAFF
>.|.|13|TRBJ1-2|TRBV6-5
CASRESNNYGYTF
>TRBD1|once|14|TRBJ2-5|TRBV7-8
CASSPQDRGETQYF
>.|.|14|TRBJ1-1|TRBV5-4
CASSLDGRRSEAFF
>TRBD2|.|18|TRBJ2-4|TRBV11-2
CASSTFTPLAGGLGIQYF
>.|.|16|TRBJ2-7|TRBV9
CASSVGGAGLSYEQYF
>TRBD2|once|15|TRBJ2-7|TRBV7-2
CASSLVASGRDEQYF
>.|.|14|TRBJ2-3|TRBV13
CASSHQTITDTQYF
>.|.|15|TRBJ2-2|TRBV2
CASSLGGPDTGELFF
>.|.|14|TRBJ1-2|TRBV4-2
CASGGSGGINGYTF
>.|.|13|TRBJ2-1|TRBV6-5
CASSSNFDNEQFF
>.|.|12|TRBJ2-3|TRBV24-1
CATGTSTDTQYF
>.|.|14|TRBJ2-3|TRBV27
CASSLAASTDTQYF
>TRBD1|.|13|TRBJ1-3|TRBV30
CASDRETENTIYF
>.|.|12|TRBJ2-3|TRBV5-6
CASSFWGHPQYF
>TRBD2|.|14|TRBJ2-1|TRBV2
CARGLAGAGNEQFF
>.|.|16|TRBJ2-7|TRBV28
CASSLSPRTRSYEQYF
>.|.|13|TRBJ2-5|TRBV20-1
CSASHSIRETQYF
>.|once|15|TRBJ2-6|TRBV7-9
CASTLLGDGANVLTF